Presented here are 31 T cell receptor beta chains from one specimen sequenced in a study of cytomegalovirus exposure and HLA in healthy donors. PCR was performed using 60 Vbeta and 13 Jbeta primers. Data came from immunoSEQ multiplex PCR; TCRdb stores just in-frame clones and leaves some out. The sample includes 150,000 or so clones, 73% seen only once; the top ten take 1.5% to 2%. Sequenced input: PBMCs. These receptors came from a woman younger than 30 in good health and CMV-seronegative.

The V call is TRBV25-1, the J call TRBJ2-2, with a tentative D call TRBD1 (6 bases). Germline lookup yields CDR1 MGHDK and CDR2 SYGVNS. V was cut by 4 bases and J by 0 bases, with 12 bases left in between. The CDR3 is 16 residues long. This chain's CDR3 is CASSGRRGPNTGELFF. CDR3 DNA sequence: TGTGCCAGCAGTGGCCGCAGGGGACCGAACACCGGGGAGCTGTTTTTT.

V and J are TRBV5-6 and TRBJ2-2; unclear D gene. This CDR3 contains 15 residues. Trimming left V 4 bases short and J 1 base short, with 11 bases between. Germline assignment: CDR1 SGHDT and CDR2 YYEEEE. CDR3 region: CASSHLSGNTGELFF. The CDR3 coding sequence is TGTGCCAGCAGCCACCTGTCGGGGAACACCGGGGAGCTGTTTTTT.

The chain is built from TRBV28 and TRBJ2-7; TRBD1 matches 9 bases. The CDR3 spans 18 residues. Germline loops: CDR1 MDHEN, CDR2 SYDVKM. The V segment lost 2 bases and the J segment 5 bases; nucleotides outside the gene matches: 16. CDR3 loop: CASSLGGTGLYLEDEQYF. In DNA form, the CDR3 reads TGTGCCAGCAGTTTAGGGGGGACAGGGCTGTATCTTGAGGACGAGCAGTACTTC.

This clone occurred once. The J gene is TRBJ2-5, the V gene TRBV11-2; the D gene is possibly TRBD2 (5 bases). Germline CDR1 is SGHAT and CDR2 is FQNNGV. Trimming removed 1 base from V and 5 bases from J, with 14 bases in between. The CDR3 spans 15 residues. The CDR3 sequence is CASSLGAATRETQYF. The DNA for the CDR3 is TGTGCCAGCAGCTTAGGAGCAGCCACTAGGGAGACCCAGTACTTC.

V and J are TRBV6-1 and TRBJ2-7; D perhaps matches TRBD1 (6 bases). Germline V gene lookup returns CDR1 MNHNS and CDR2 SASEGT. V was pared by 6 bases and J by 0 bases, with 9 bases between. The CDR3 is 13 residues long. The CDR3, as DNA: TGTGCCAGCAGCCCGACAGGCTCCTACGAGCAGTACGTC. Amino acid sequence: CASSPTGSYEQYV.

The rearrangement links TRBV6-1 to TRBJ1-1, with a possible D match to TRBD1 (6 bases). Trimming stripped 5 bases from V and 8 bases from J, with 15 bases between. This CDR3 spans 13 amino acids. Germline loops: CDR1 MNHNS, CDR2 SASEGT. CDR3 loop: CASSRTVGPEAFF. The CDR3 coding sequence is TGTGCCAGCAGTAGGACAGTCGGTCCGGAAGCTTTCTTT.

The rearrangement links TRBV19 to TRBJ2-2, with D possibly matching TRBD1 (6 bases). The V gene's germline CDR1 is LNHDA and CDR2 SQIVND (reference sequence). This CDR3 is built from 17 residues. With 0 bases removed from V and 4 bases from J, the gap between germline ends came to 15 bases. In DNA form, the CDR3 reads TGTGCCAGTAGTATAGATTTGGCGGCCAGGGGCACCGGGGAGCTGTTTTTT. Translation gives CASSIDLAARGTGELFF.

The chain carries TRBV2 and TRBJ2-5; unclear D gene. This CDR3 contains 12 residues. Germline CDR1 and CDR2: SNHLY and FYNNEI. V lost 4 bases to trimming and J lost 5 bases, with 8 bases between them. The CDR3 DNA sequence: TGTGCCAGCAGTGGGCTTTCGGAGACCCAGTACTTC. It encodes CASSGLSETQYF.

In regard to this clone: A read error may produce the germline difference seen at one junction end. This chain connects TRBV5-4 to TRBJ1-2; D is unresolved. The CDR3 is 13 residues long. Germline V gene data show CDR1 as SGHNT and CDR2 as YYREEE (reference sequence). DNA of the CDR3: TGTGCCAGCAGCTTGGATCCCCTGCGAGGCTACGCCTTC. Translation gives CASSLDPLRGYAF.

V is TRBV7-6 and J is TRBJ2-2; 7 bases line up with TRBD2. With V trimmed by 5 bases and J by 7 bases, 16 bases remained unmatched. Germline assignment: CDR1 SGHVS and CDR2 FNYEAQ. The CDR3 totals 17 residues. The CDR3 DNA is TGTGCCAGCAGCCCCCTAGGGGTGCGGGAGTGGTTCGGGGAGCTGTTTTTT. It specifies CASSPLGVREWFGELFF.

This chain uses TRBV4-1 with TRBJ2-3; possible D gene TRBD2, 5 bases. This CDR3 is 16 amino acids long. CDR1 and CDR2 (germline): MGHRA, YSYEKL. V was clipped by 3 bases and J by 2 bases, with 15 bases between them. CDR3 sequence: CASSQTGNFDTDTQYF. The CDR3 DNA reads as TGCGCCAGCAGCCAGACGGGAAATTTTGACACAGATACGCAGTATTTT.

This sequence joins TRBV4-3 and TRBJ2-1; no clear D gene. The ends were cut back, 0 bases at V and 5 bases at J, with 5 bases in the middle. The CDR3 runs to 13 residues. Germline V gene data show CDR1 as LGHNA and CDR2 as YSLEER. The CDR3 region has the DNA TGCGCCAGCAGCCAAGATAGAAACAATGAGCAGTTCTTC. This sequence encodes CASSQDRNNEQFF.

The J gene is TRBJ1-2, the V gene TRBV29-1, with a tentative D call TRBD1 (6 bases). Germline-derived CDR1 and CDR2 are SQVTM and ANQGSEA. CDR3 length: 13 residues. The ends were cut back, 7 bases at V and 1 base at J, with 13 bases in the middle. This CDR3 reads CSGATGRNYGYTF. CDR3 nucleotides: TGCAGCGGCGCTACAGGGCGTAACTATGGCTACACCTTC.

The rearrangement joins TRBV4-1 to TRBJ1-1; D is perhaps TRBD1 (5 bases). V lost 3 bases and J 1 base, leaving 18 bases between the germline ends. This CDR3 region has 17 residues. The germline gives CDR1 MGHRA, CDR2 YSYEKL. In DNA form, the CDR3 reads TGCGCCAGCAGCCATTGGGTGGGCCAGGGCCGGAACACTGAAGCTTTCTTT. Protein product: CASSHWVGQGRNTEAFF.

This clone came up a few times. The chain employs TRBV9 and TRBJ2-3; 8 nucleotides align to TRBD2. Trimming removed 4 bases from V and 0 bases from J; junction bases left unmatched: 4. The germline CDR1 and CDR2 sequences are SGDLS and YYNGEE. This CDR3 has 15 residues. The DNA for the CDR3 is TGTGCCAGCAGCACTAGCGGAGATAGCACAGATACGCAGTATTTT. This encodes CASSTSGDSTDTQYF.

The V gene is TRBV27, the J gene TRBJ2-7; 7 bases match TRBD2. V lost 4 bases, J lost 3 bases, and 3 bases stayed unmatched. Per the germline V gene, CDR1 is MNHEY and CDR2 is SMNVEV (reference sequence). There are 13 residues in the CDR3. For the CDR3, the DNA is TGTGCCAGCAGTTCTGGACTAGGCTACGAGCAGTACGTC. Its protein is CASSSGLGYEQYV.

The rearrangement links TRBV19 to TRBJ2-3; D might be TRBD2 (5 bases). With 7 bases removed from V and 8 bases from J, the gap between germline ends came to 13 bases. Germline CDR1 LNHDA, CDR2 SQIVND (reference sequence). This CDR3 is built from 12 residues. This CDR3 reads CASTPSEGTQYF. CDR3 nucleotide sequence: TGTGCCAGTACCCCTTCCGAGGGTACGCAGTATTTT.

The chain employs TRBV5-1 and TRBJ2-7, with 9 bases aligning to TRBD1. The CDR3 is 14 residues long. Germline CDR1 SGHRS, CDR2 YFSETQ. Germline trimming cut 0 bases from V and 3 bases from J; bases unmatched to any gene: 1. CDR3 in amino acids: CASSLDRGHYEQYF. CDR3 coding DNA: TGCGCCAGCAGCTTGGACAGGGGGCACTACGAGCAGTACTTC.

The rearrangement uses TRBV13 and TRBJ2-7; D gene ambiguous. V gave up 4 bases and J gave up 2 bases, with 3 bases separating them. Germline V gene sequence: CDR1 PRHDT, CDR2 FYEKMQ (reference sequence). The CDR3 is 11 amino acids. CDR3 residues: CASSSTYEQYF. CDR3 DNA sequence: TGTGCCAGCAGCTCAACCTACGAGCAGTACTTC.

The genes are TRBV6-5 and TRBJ1-1; TRBD1 agrees at 7 bases. The CDR3 has 13 residues. CDR1 MNHEY and CDR2 SVGAGI come from the germline V gene. The J segment lost 8 bases and the V segment lost 4 bases, leaving 7 bases of the junction unmatched. The CDR3 DNA follows: TGTGCCAGCAGTTTCGAAATGGACAGGGAAGCTTTCTTT. Amino acids: CASSFEMDREAFF.

Worth noting for this clone: One end of the junction fails to match germline, which may point to a read error. The gene calls are TRBV6-6 and TRBJ2-1; D may be TRBD2 (7 bases). The V gene's germline CDR1 is MNHNY and CDR2 SVGAGI (reference sequence). The length of the CDR3 is 15 residues. In nucleotides, the CDR3 is TGTGCCAGCAGTCCCTCGGGGGGCTCCAACAATGAGCAGTTCTTC. Its translation is CASSPSGGSNNEQFF.

This clone is a singleton in its sample. The rearrangement joins TRBV19 to TRBJ2-6; TRBD1 is a possible D gene (5 bases). The germline V gene has CDR1 LNHDA and CDR2 SQIVND (reference sequence). The CDR3 is made up of 14 amino acids. Trimming took off 6 bases at V and 0 bases at J, with 6 bases between the two ends. CDR3 nucleotide sequence: TGTGCCAGTAGGGACATCTCTGGGGCCAACGTCCTGACTTTC. It codes for CASRDISGANVLTF.

A few counts support this clone. The J gene is TRBJ2-1, the V gene TRBV11-2, with 9 bases that match TRBD1. Unmatched junction bases numbered 16, after V lost 3 bases and J lost 7 bases. In germline, CDR1 is SGHAT, CDR2 FQNNGV. The CDR3 totals 18 residues. CDR3 loop: CASSFTATGTGIRNEQFF. Here the CDR3 DNA reads TGTGCCAGCAGCTTTACCGCGACCGGGACAGGGATTAGGAATGAGCAGTTCTTC.

This chain uses TRBV7-9 with TRBJ2-5, with 7 bases identical to TRBD1. Germline V gives CDR1 SEHNR, CDR2 FQNEAQ (reference sequence). V lost 5 bases to trimming and J lost 3 bases; unmatched junction nucleotides: 3. CDR3 length equals 13 residues. The CDR3 is CASSRDREETQYF. CDR3 nucleotides: TGTGCCAGCAGCCGGGACAGAGAAGAGACCCAGTACTTC.

CDR3 coding DNA: TGTGCCAGCTCACCCCCCGGGGGGAACTTTGATGAGCAGTTCTTC. Residues: CASSPPGGNFDEQFF. This chain links TRBV18 with TRBJ2-1; 7 positions agree with TRBD2. V trimming: 3 bases; J trimming: 8 bases; junction bases outside the gene matches: 10. The CDR3 has 15 residues. Germline loops: CDR1 KGHSH, CDR2 LQKENI. The full variable domain, rest sourced from reference TRBV18 and TRBJ2-1, is NAGVMQNPRHLVRRRGQEARLRCSPMKGHSHVYWYRQLPEEGLKFMVYLQKENIIDESGMPKERFSAEFPKEGPSILRIQQVVRGDSAAYFCASSPPGGNFDEQFFGPGTRLTVL.

This chain links TRBV7-6 with TRBJ2-5; D is undetermined. The CDR3 contains 16 residues. V was shortened by 5 bases and J by 1 base, with 17 bases between the two germline ends. CDR1 is SGHVS and CDR2 is FNYEAQ in the germline V gene. CDR3: CASSQSPPMAQETQYF. CDR3 DNA sequence: TGTGCCAGCAGCCAAAGTCCCCCCATGGCCCAAGAGACCCAGTACTTC.

The chain combines TRBV2 with TRBJ2-1, with D perhaps TRBD2 (5 bases). CDR3 size: 12 residues. Germline-derived CDR1 and CDR2 are SNHLY and FYNNEI. Trimming left V 0 bases short and J 13 bases short, with 10 bases between. CDR3 DNA: TGTGCCAGCAGTGAAGCAAGGGAGAGTCAGTTCTTC. Translation gives CASSEARESQFF.

This chain uses TRBV11-2 with TRBJ1-2, with D unclear. Germline lookup yields CDR1 SGHAT and CDR2 FQNNGV. The V gene lost 1 base and the J gene lost 1 base, with 4 bases spanning the gap. This CDR3 spans 13 amino acids. The DNA of the CDR3 is TGTGCCAGCAGCTTAGCGTTTAACTATGGCTACACCTTC. It translates to CASSLAFNYGYTF. The variable domain in full, completed from reference TRBV11-2 and TRBJ1-2, reads EAGVAQSPRYKIIEKRQSVAFWCNPISGHATLYWYQQILGQGPKLLIQFQNNGVVDDSQLPKDRFSAERLKGVDSTLKIQPAKLEDSAVYLCASSLAFNYGYTFGSGTRLTVV.

This chain joins TRBV7-2 and TRBJ2-2, with a weak D call TRBD2 (5 bases). V was pared by 1 base and J by 5 bases, with 11 bases between. The CDR3 spans 15 residues. Germline values: CDR1 SGHTA, CDR2 FQGNSA. As DNA, the CDR3 is TGTGCCAGCAGCTTAGTGCTAGCTACTACCGGGGAGCTGTTTTTT. This codes for CASSLVLATTGELFF.

The V and J genes are TRBV20-1 and TRBJ2-7, with D possibly being TRBD2 (5 bases). The CDR3 covers 11 residues. V shed 3 bases and J shed 4 bases, with 7 bases lying between them. CDR1 is DFQATT and CDR2 is SNEGSKA in the germline V gene (reference sequence). The CDR3 DNA reads TGCAGTGCTAGGCCGGGATACGAGCAGTACTTC. It specifies CSARPGYEQYF.

The V and J genes are TRBV5-1 and TRBJ2-3, with D possibly TRBD1 on 5 matching bases. Trimming took off 7 bases at V and 6 bases at J, with 18 bases between the two ends. The CDR3 is 14 residues long. CDR1 and CDR2 (germline): SGHRS, YFSETQ. CDR3 region: CASRPGMGSDTQYF. The CDR3 DNA is TGCGCCAGCCGGCCAGGGATGGGATCTGATACGCAGTATTTT.